Below are 29 T cell receptor beta chains sequenced from a single sample in a study of T cell repertoires in cytomegalovirus infection. TCRdb recomputed calls from the reads with MiXCR, one row per CDR3 protein. The sample lists 400,000 or so distinct CDR3 sequences; around 18% were seen once. The source material was PBMCs. These receptors were taken from a human donor in good health (CMV status not recorded). Some clones in this sample may be carry-over from other donors' samples.

The chain couples TRBV27 to TRBJ2-1, with TRBD2 as a possible D gene (5 bases). There are 15 residues in the CDR3. V lost 5 bases and J 2 bases, leaving 13 bases between the germline ends. CDR1 is MNHEY, CDR2 SMNVEV, per germline (reference sequence). In nucleotides, the CDR3 is TGTGCCAGCAGTGGAGGATGGGGAACCTACAATGAGCAGTTCTTC. Translated, it gives CASSGGWGTYNEQFF.

This clonotype was picked up a small number of times. J is TRBJ2-7 and V is TRBV12-3 or TRBV12-4, with 12 nucleotides matching TRBD2. J was trimmed by 3 bases and V by 5 bases; bases with no gene match: 5. CDR3 length: 15 amino acids. The CDR3 DNA reads as TGTGCCAGCAGTCCTAGGACTAGCGGGGACTACGAGCAGTACTTC. As protein: CASSPRTSGDYEQYF.

This clonotype was counted between two and nine times. This chain joins TRBV19 and TRBJ2-2, with a possible D match to TRBD2 (6 bases). V lost 3 bases to trimming and J lost 6 bases, with 17 bases between them. This CDR3 has 16 amino acids. Germline CDR1 and CDR2: LNHDA and SQIVND (reference sequence). In DNA, the CDR3 is TGTGCCAGTAGTATGGTGGGGGGTATATCGTCCGGGGAGCTGTTTTTT. Encoded protein: CASSMVGGISSGELFF.

This clonotype was counted at least ten times. The V and J genes are TRBV7-2 and TRBJ2-7, with 7 bases that match TRBD2. Germline CDR1 is SGHTA and CDR2 is FQGNSA. V lost 3 bases to trimming and J lost 6 bases; unmatched junction nucleotides: 8. The CDR3 extends over 14 amino acids. In DNA form, the CDR3 reads TGTGCCAGCAGCTTGGGCGGGAGATTTGGCGAGCAGTACTTC. This codes for CASSLGGRFGEQYF.

Ten or more counts support this clonotype. This CDR3 is CASSPPGARDTQYF. CDR3 in DNA: TGTGCCAGCAGCCCACCCGGGGCGCGCGATACGCAGTATTTT. The V gene is TRBV7-2, the J gene TRBJ2-3, with D tentatively TRBD1 or TRBD2 (5 bases each). The V end was cut by 5 bases, the J end by 6 bases, with 15 bases between. The CDR3 is made up of 14 amino acids. Germline V CDR1 and CDR2: SGHTA, FQGNSA.

The table lists this clonotype with many counts. The gene calls are TRBV12-3 or TRBV12-4 and TRBJ1-5; D gene uncertain. V was cut by 6 bases and J by 2 bases, with 11 bases left in between. The CDR3 spans 14 residues. The CDR3, as DNA: TGTGCCAGCAGCCGAAGTATGGGCAATCAGCCCCAGCATTTT. It encodes CASSRSMGNQPQHF.

There are many counts of this clonotype. The chain carries TRBV7-8 and TRBJ2-3; perhaps TRBD1 as D (5 bases). CDR1 is SGHVS and CDR2 is FQNEAQ in the germline V gene. The CDR3 spans 15 residues. The ends were cut back, 2 bases at V and 3 bases at J, with 12 bases in the middle. The CDR3 sequence: CASSLLQGWTDTQYF. CDR3 nucleotides: TGTGCCAGCAGCTTACTCCAGGGTTGGACAGATACGCAGTATTTT.

The chain joins TRBV7-2 to TRBJ1-6; perhaps TRBD1 as D (6 bases). Germline assignment: CDR1 SGHTA and CDR2 FQGNSA. The CDR3 has 13 residues. The V end was cut by 5 bases, the J end by 13 bases, with 15 bases between. CDR3 sequence reads: CASSQSRGGPLHF. Written as DNA, the CDR3 is TGTGCCAGCAGCCAATCCCGGGGGGGCCCCCTCCACTTT.

This clonotype was counted once. A much larger clone sits a single nucleotide away, making a read error possible. This chain joins TRBV6-1 and TRBJ2-5, with 10 bases fitting TRBD2. The junction had 10 bases not matched to a gene; V was cut back by 4 bases and J by 5 bases. The length of the CDR3 is 16 residues. Germline V gene lookup returns CDR1 MNHNS and CDR2 SASEGT. CDR3 nucleotides: TGTGCCAGCAGTGTTAGGGCTAGCGGGAGACGTGAGACCCAGTACTTC. Its protein is CASSVRASGRRETQYF.

The J gene is TRBJ2-1, the V gene TRBV12-5; 8 bases are a match to TRBD1. CDR1 is LGHNT, CDR2 FRNRAP, per germline. This CDR3 contains 15 residues. With V trimmed by 7 bases and J by 5 bases, 10 bases remained unmatched. The CDR3 spells CASEPGQGINNEQFF. The CDR3 DNA sequence: TGTGCTAGTGAACCCGGACAGGGTATCAACAATGAGCAGTTCTTC.

The chain uses TRBV29-1 and TRBJ2-5; D is ambiguous. V lost 3 bases to trimming and J lost 2 bases, with 7 bases between them. The germline CDR1 and CDR2 sequences are SQVTM and ANQGSEA. There are 12 residues in the CDR3. The CDR3 DNA follows: TGCAGCGTTGACGTGGGGCAAGAGACCCAGTACTTC. Its protein product is CSVDVGQETQYF.

This clonotype occurred a few times. The chain carries TRBV4-1 and TRBJ2-1; TRBD2 is a possible D gene (5 bases). Germline V gene sequence: CDR1 MGHRA, CDR2 YSYEKL. Trimming left V 3 bases short and J 7 bases short, with 13 bases between. The CDR3 totals 14 residues. This chain's CDR3 is CASSQLTRGNEQFF. The CDR3 nucleotides read TGCGCCAGCAGCCAGTTGACTCGGGGTAATGAGCAGTTCTTC.

The chain recombines TRBV19 with TRBJ2-5, with a tentative D call TRBD1 (6 bases). V was clipped by 10 bases and J by 2 bases, with 14 bases between them. Germline V gives CDR1 LNHDA, CDR2 SQIVND (reference sequence). There are 13 residues in the CDR3. CDR3 in DNA: TGTGCCACTAGGGACAACACTCAAGAGACCCAGTACTTC. Its protein product is CATRDNTQETQYF.

The table lists this clonotype with a few counts. This chain joins TRBV29-1 and TRBJ1-2; D unclear. This CDR3 comprises 9 residues. V was pared by 6 bases and J by 6 bases, with 5 bases between. Germline assignment: CDR1 SQVTM and CDR2 ANQGSEA. CDR3: CSVGDGYTF. CDR3 nucleotide sequence: TGCAGCGTGGGTGATGGCTACACCTTC.

This chain joins TRBV2 and TRBJ2-1, with a possible D match to TRBD1 (7 bases). The V and J ends lost 7 bases and 3 bases respectively, with 16 bases between them. Germline V gives CDR1 SNHLY, CDR2 FYNNEI. The CDR3 runs to 15 residues. CDR3 sequence: CASKLGGGFYNEQFF. The CDR3 region has the DNA TGTGCCAGCAAATTAGGAGGGGGCTTCTACAATGAGCAGTTCTTC.

The rearrangement links TRBV11-2 to TRBJ2-1, with 16 bases lining up with TRBD2. Germline V gene lookup returns CDR1 SGHAT and CDR2 FQNNGV. The J segment lost 5 bases and the V segment lost 7 bases, leaving 8 bases of the junction unmatched. The CDR3 sequence is 17 residues long. The CDR3 DNA sequence: TGTGCCAGCATGGGACTAGCGGGAGGGCCAGAACACAATGAGCAGTTCTTC. Amino acids: CASMGLAGGPEHNEQFF.

In this sample, this clonotype turned up many times. The gene calls are TRBV12-3 or TRBV12-4 and TRBJ2-5, with TRBD2 as a possible D gene (6 bases). Trimming took off 3 bases at V and 9 bases at J, with 17 bases between the two ends. The CDR3 has 14 residues. In DNA form, the CDR3 reads TGTGCCAGCAGTTTTGGGCAGGGAGGTTATGCCCAGTACTTC. Encoded protein: CASSFGQGGYAQYF.

This clonotype was picked up a small number of times. V gene TRBV20-1 combines with J gene TRBJ2-1; 11 positions match TRBD2. The germline V gene has CDR1 DFQATT and CDR2 SNEGSKA (reference sequence). Unmatched junction bases numbered 6, after V lost 1 base and J lost 4 bases. The CDR3 totals 16 residues. The CDR3 is CSARASGGPPYNEQFF. The CDR3 nucleotides are TGCAGTGCTAGAGCTAGCGGGGGGCCCCCGTACAATGAGCAGTTCTTC.

A few counts support this clonotype. This chain joins TRBV12-3 or TRBV12-4 and TRBJ2-3; D unclear. This CDR3 is 13 amino acids long. The germline V and J ends were trimmed by 4 bases and 4 bases, with 9 bases remaining between them. The CDR3 region is CASSSDGPDTQYF. The CDR3 coding sequence is TGTGCCAGCAGTTCTGACGGGCCAGATACGCAGTATTTT.

In its sample, this clonotype was seen a few times. The chain employs TRBV2 and TRBJ1-2; D possibly corresponds to TRBD1 (6 bases). The CDR3 has 13 amino acids. Germline loops: CDR1 SNHLY, CDR2 FYNNEI. Trimming removed 1 base from V and 8 bases from J, with 11 bases in between. The CDR3: CASSEVQGTGYTF. CDR3 DNA: TGTGCCAGCAGTGAAGTCCAGGGGACGGGCTACACCTTC.

The genes are TRBV4-1 and TRBJ1-1; D not resolved. The germline V gene has CDR1 MGHRA and CDR2 YSYEKL. The V end lost 3 bases, the J end lost 4 bases, and 12 bases lay between the germline ends. The CDR3 contains 14 residues. The CDR3 is CASSQSRGGTEAFF. As DNA, the CDR3 is TGCGCCAGCAGCCAGTCCCGAGGCGGCACTGAAGCTTTCTTT.

This chain uses TRBV5-6 with TRBJ2-5; TRBD2 agrees at 8 bases. Trimming took 5 bases from V and 4 from J; bases not matched to a gene: 10. The germline V gene encodes CDR1 SGHDT and CDR2 YYEEEE. The CDR3 is made up of 15 amino acids. CDR3 protein: CASRERAGVSETQYF. The CDR3 DNA sequence: TGTGCCAGCAGGGAACGAGCGGGAGTATCAGAGACCCAGTACTTC.

This clonotype was detected ten times or more. V and J are TRBV7-9 and TRBJ1-2, with 9 bases aligning to TRBD1. In germline, CDR1 is SEHNR, CDR2 FQNEAQ (reference sequence). V lost 3 bases to trimming and J lost 5 bases; unmatched junction nucleotides: 7. This CDR3 has 15 residues. CDR3 sequence reads: CASSFTPGTGYGYTF. CDR3 sequence (DNA): TGTGCCAGCAGCTTCACGCCCGGGACAGGGTATGGCTACACCTTC.

This clonotype was counted only a few times. The chain is built from TRBV7-8 and TRBJ2-1; D is perhaps TRBD2 (6 bases). Between the trimmed V and J ends, which lost 1 base and 13 bases, there was a span of 17 bases. The CDR3 consists of 14 residues. Germline-derived CDR1 and CDR2 are SGHVS and FQNEAQ. The CDR3 DNA reads as TGTGCCAGCAGCTTAGAGGTTTTCGGGACTCCCCAGTTCTTC. Its protein product is CASSLEVFGTPQFF. Full variable domain (missing parts from reference TRBV7-8 and TRBJ2-1): GAGVSQSPRYKVAKRGQDVALRCDPISGHVSLFWYQQALGQGPEFLTYFQNEAQLDKSGLPSDRFFAERPEGSVSTLKIQRTQQEDSAVYLCASSLEVFGTPQFFGPGTRLTVL.

This clonotype was detected once. The chain links TRBV6-6 to TRBJ2-1; D possibly corresponds to TRBD2 (6 bases). Germline V gene lookup returns CDR1 MNHNY and CDR2 SVGAGI (reference sequence). V lost 8 bases, J lost 5 bases, and 13 bases lay in between. The CDR3 has 13 residues. The CDR3 DNA reads TGTGCCAGCGGGCTAGCGCGGAACAATGAGCAGTTCTTC. Translating it yields CASGLARNNEQFF.

The chain has TRBV4-1 and TRBJ2-7; D gene unclear. V gave up 0 bases and J gave up 9 bases, with 18 bases separating them. CDR3 size: 15 residues. Germline V gives CDR1 MGHRA, CDR2 YSYEKL. CDR3 region: CASSQDRNRPTAQYF. The DNA for the CDR3 is TGCGCCAGCAGCCAAGATAGAAACAGACCTACGGCGCAGTACTTC.

This clonotype was seen many times. The chain has TRBV7-2 and TRBJ2-1, with 16 bases identical to TRBD2. Germline trimming cut 5 bases from V and 2 bases from J; bases unmatched to any gene: 6. Germline V gene data show CDR1 as SGHTA and CDR2 as FQGNSA. The CDR3 runs to 18 residues. The CDR3 region has the DNA TGTGCCAGCAGCCCGCGGGGACTAGCGGGAGGGGCCTACAATGAGCAGTTCTTC. Protein sequence: CASSPRGLAGGAYNEQFF.

In its sample, this clonotype was seen a few times. The chain employs TRBV19 and TRBJ1-3, with 9 bases aligning to TRBD1. V was pared by 8 bases and J by 14 bases, with 10 bases of the junction left unmatched. CDR3 size: 12 residues. Germline V gene lookup returns CDR1 LNHDA and CDR2 SQIVND (reference sequence). The CDR3 nucleotides read TGTGCCAGTGTGACCGGACAGGGGATCGTATATTTT. Translated: CASVTGQGIVYF.

This clonotype showed up just once. This rearrangement joins TRBV2 to TRBJ1-2; no clear D. Trimming removed 6 bases at V and 0 bases at J, with 11 bases between. The CDR3 sequence is 14 residues long. The germline CDR1 and CDR2 sequences are SNHLY and FYNNEI. CDR3 in DNA: TGTGCCAGCAGGGGCATTGCCACTAACTATGGCTACACCTTC. Translation gives CASRGIATNYGYTF.